The rows below give T cell receptor beta chains drawn from one sample of a study of blood T cell repertoires in COVID-19. Only in-frame clones appear in the TCRdb table, and some are missing; sequencing was by immunoSEQ multiplex PCR. The sample includes 150,000 to 180,000 clones, approximately 78% of them seen just once. Sequencing used peripheral blood. The source of these receptors is a man older than 75 with acute or convalescent COVID-19. Both conserved end residues are part of each CDR3. A D gene is named only where the DNA matches it firmly. The listing skips clone size in some rows; elsewhere it reads once, few, many or a size class.

d_gene,abundance,j_gene,v_gene,CDR3nt,CDR3aa
-,-,TRBJ2-6,TRBV10-3,TGTGCCATCAGTGAGGCAGATCGCCTTGGGGCCAACGTCCTGACTTTC,CAISEADRLGANVLTF
-,-,TRBJ1-6,TRBV3-1/TRBV3-2,TGTGCCAGCAGCCCCCATTCCGCCGGACTCGTAGGTTCACCCCTCCACTTT,CASSPHSAGLVGSPLHF
TRBD1,-,TRBJ2-2,TRBV5-1,TGCGCCAGCAGAACGGGACAGGGAACCGGGGAGCTGTTTTTT,CASRTGQGTGELFF
-,-,TRBJ1-2,TRBV6-4,TGTGCCAGCAGTGAAGGGGGTGGCGGCTACACCTTC,CASSEGGGGYTF
-,-,TRBJ1-3,TRBV3-1/TRBV3-2,TGTGCCAGCAACGTCCGCGGAGCGAACTCTGGAAACACCATATATTTT,CASNVRGANSGNTIYF
TRBD2,-,TRBJ2-7,TRBV9,TGTGCCAGCAGCGTATCTAGCGGGGGGGCCGCTGAGCAGTACTTC,CASSVSSGGAAEQYF
TRBD1,-,TRBJ2-7,TRBV5-4,TGTGCCAGCAGCACCGGGACAGGGGTAGTCTACGAGCAGTACTTC,CASSTGTGVVYEQYF
TRBD2,-,TRBJ2-1,TRBV28,TGTGCCAGCAGTTTGGCGGGAGGGCTGGATTTACTCTTC,CASSLAGGLDLLF
-,-,TRBJ2-3,TRBV24-1,TGTGCCACCAGTGGAGTAGCGGCCCCTGACACAGATACGCAGTATTTT,CATSGVAAPDTDTQYF
TRBD2,-,TRBJ2-3,TRBV5-6,TGTGCCAGCAGCACAACCGGGGGGAGCACAGATACGCAGTATTTT,CASSTTGGSTDTQYF
TRBD1,-,TRBJ1-4,TRBV18,TGTGCCAGCTCACCCCCGCCAGGGGGGGAAAAACTGTTTTTT,CASSPPPGGEKLFF
-,-,TRBJ1-2,TRBV5-1,TGCGCCAGCAGCTTGGAACTTTATGGCTACACCTTC,CASSLELYGYTF
-,once,TRBJ2-2,TRBV4-2,TGTGCCAGCAGCCAAGAACCAGGGACGAACACCGGGGAGCTGTTTTTT,CASSQEPGTNTGELFF
TRBD1,once,TRBJ1-1,TRBV7-2,TGTGCCAGCAGCTACCCCTCGACAGGGAGGTCTGGAGCTTTCTTT,CASSYPSTGRSGAFF
TRBD1,-,TRBJ2-3,TRBV19,TGTGCCAGTAGAAGCCCTGGGACAGGGGGAAAAGATACGCAGTATTTT,CASRSPGTGGKDTQYF
TRBD1,-,TRBJ1-1,TRBV7-3,TGTGCCAGCAGCTCCACAGGGGCCACTGAAGCTTTCTTT,CASSSTGATEAFF
-,-,TRBJ2-2,TRBV7-6,TGTGCCAGCAGCTTAGAGGCTAGAAACACCGGGGAGCTGTTTTTT,CASSLEARNTGELFF
TRBD1,-,TRBJ2-6,TRBV19,TGTGCCACAACGGACAGGGGGGTCTCTGGGGCCAACGTCCTGACTTTC,CATTDRGVSGANVLTF
-,-,TRBJ1-2,TRBV6-2/TRBV6-3,TGTGCCAGCAGTTACTCGGGGACAACCCGCGGCTATGGCTACACCTTC,CASSYSGTTRGYGYTF